The following is a TCR beta chain sequence with its context. The antigen remains unidentified. This entry belongs to a study of T cell responses to AZD1222 COVID-19 vaccine. The repertoire was sequenced with immunoSEQ multiplex PCR; TCRdb's copy has only in-frame clones and lacks some. The data contain roughly 100,000 clones, over 75% of them singletons. Study conclusions and caveats: Spike-specific TCR breadth and depth were elevated following two AZD1222 doses.

This CDR3 region has 12 residues. The germline V gene has CDR1 MDHEN and CDR2 SYDVKM. V was cut by 3 bases and J by 4 bases, with 6 bases left in between. The sequence was collected from an adult in good health. The chain is built from TRBV28 and TRBJ1-1, with unresolved D. The sample here was peripheral blood, taken on day 0 of AZD1222 vaccination. The CDR3 DNA follows: TGTGCCAGCAGTTTTGCCCTCACTGAAGCTTTCTTT. Amino acid sequence: CASSFALTEAFF.